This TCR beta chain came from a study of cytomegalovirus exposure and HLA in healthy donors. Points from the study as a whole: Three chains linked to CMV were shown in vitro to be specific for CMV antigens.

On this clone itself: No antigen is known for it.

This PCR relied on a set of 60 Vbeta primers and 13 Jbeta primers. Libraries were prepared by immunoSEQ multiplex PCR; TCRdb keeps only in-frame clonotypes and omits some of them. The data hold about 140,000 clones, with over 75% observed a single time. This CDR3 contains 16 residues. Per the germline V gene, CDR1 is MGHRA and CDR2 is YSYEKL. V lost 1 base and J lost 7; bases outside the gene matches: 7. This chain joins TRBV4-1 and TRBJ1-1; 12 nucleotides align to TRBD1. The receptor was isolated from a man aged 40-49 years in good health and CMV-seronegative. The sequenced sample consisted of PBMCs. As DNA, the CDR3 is TGCGCCAGCAGCCAAGGGGGACAGGGGGCCTATATTGAAGCTTTCTTT. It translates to CASSQGGQGAYIEAFF.